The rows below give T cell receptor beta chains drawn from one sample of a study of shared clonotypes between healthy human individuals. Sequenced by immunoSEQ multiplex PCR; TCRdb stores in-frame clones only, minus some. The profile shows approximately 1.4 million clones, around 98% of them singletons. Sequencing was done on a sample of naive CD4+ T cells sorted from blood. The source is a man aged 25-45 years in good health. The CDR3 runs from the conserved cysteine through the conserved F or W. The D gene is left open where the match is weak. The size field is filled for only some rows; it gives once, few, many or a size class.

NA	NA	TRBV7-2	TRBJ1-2	CASSLAAGQLGGYTF	TGTGCCAGCAGCTTAGCGGCCGGCCAACTCGGGGGCTACACCTTC
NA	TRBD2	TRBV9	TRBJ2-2	CASSVGLAGDTGELFF	TGTGCCAGCAGCGTCGGACTAGCGGGCGACACCGGGGAGCTGTTTTTT
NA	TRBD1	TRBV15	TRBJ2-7	CATSRDRGTVYYEQYF	TGTGCCACCAGCAGAGATCGAGGGACAGTTTACTACGAGCAGTACTTC
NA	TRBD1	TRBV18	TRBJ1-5	CASSRAGTGYSNQPQHF	TGTGCCAGCTCACGAGCTGGGACAGGGTATAGCAATCAGCCCCAGCATTTT
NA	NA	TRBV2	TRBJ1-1	CASTRGGGREVNTEAFF	TGTGCCAGCACCCGAGGAGGAGGGAGGGAAGTGAACACTGAAGCTTTCTTT
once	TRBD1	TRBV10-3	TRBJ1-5	CAISRDRYSNQPQHF	TGTGCCATCAGTAGGGACAGGTATAGCAATCAGCCCCAGCATTTT
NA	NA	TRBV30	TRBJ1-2	CAWSRSANYGYTF	TGTGCCTGGAGCCGATCGGCTAACTATGGCTACACCTTC
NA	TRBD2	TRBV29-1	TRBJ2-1	CSVGGWTSAGSYNEQFF	TGCAGCGTTGGGGGGTGGACTAGCGCTGGCTCCTACAATGAGCAGTTCTTC
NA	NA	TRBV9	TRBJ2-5	CASSAGDGMTQYF	TGTGCCAGCAGCGCCGGGGACGGCATGACCCAGTACTTC
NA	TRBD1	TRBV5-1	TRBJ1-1	CASSPPGQMNTEAFF	TGCGCCAGCAGTCCCCCGGGACAGATGAACACTGAAGCTTTCTTT
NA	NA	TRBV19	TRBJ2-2	CASRVGLPNTGELFF	TGTGCCAGTCGAGTTGGGCTACCGAACACCGGGGAGCTGTTTTTT
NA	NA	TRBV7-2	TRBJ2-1	CASSGDWSSYNEQFF	TGTGCCAGCAGCGGTGACTGGAGCTCCTACAATGAGCAGTTCTTC
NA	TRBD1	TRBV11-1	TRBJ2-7	CASSRDSYEQYF	TGTGCCAGCAGCCGGGACAGCTACGAGCAGTACTTC
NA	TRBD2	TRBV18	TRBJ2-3	CASSPPSGADTQYF	TGTGCCAGCTCACCACCCAGCGGGGCAGATACGCAGTATTTT
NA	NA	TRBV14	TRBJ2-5	CASRTEETQYF	TGTGCCAGCAGGACTGAAGAGACCCAGTACTTC
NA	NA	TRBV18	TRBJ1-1	CASSGDLNTEAFF	TGTGCCAGCTCAGGGGACCTAAACACTGAAGCTTTCTTT
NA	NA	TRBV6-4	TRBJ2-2	CASRKLGGTGELFF	TGTGCCAGCAGGAAATTAGGGGGCACCGGGGAGCTGTTTTTT
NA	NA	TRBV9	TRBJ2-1	CASSATGSNDEQFF	TGTGCCAGCAGCGCAACCGGGAGTAATGATGAGCAGTTCTTC
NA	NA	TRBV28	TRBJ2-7	CASSARTKKNNDPLYEQYF	TGTGCCAGCAGTGCCCGGACTAAGAAAAATAACGACCCTCTCTACGAGCAGTACTTC
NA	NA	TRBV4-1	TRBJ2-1	CASSQPNRDTYNEQFF	TGCGCCAGCAGCCAGCCGAACCGGGATACCTACAATGAGCAGTTCTTC
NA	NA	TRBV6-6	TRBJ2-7	CASSYSNSGTVYEQYF	TGTGCCAGCAGTTACTCGAATTCGGGGACGGTCTACGAGCAGTACTTC
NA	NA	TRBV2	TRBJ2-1	CASSSGSYNEQFF	TGTGCCAGCAGTTCAGGCTCCTACAATGAGCAGTTCTTC
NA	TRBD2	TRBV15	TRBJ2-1	CATSSLTSGIYNEQFF	TGTGCCACCAGCAGCTTGACTAGCGGAATTTACAATGAGCAGTTCTTC
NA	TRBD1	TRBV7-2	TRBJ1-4	CASSLDGTGTEKLFF	TGTGCCAGCAGCTTAGATGGGACAGGGACTGAAAAACTGTTTTTT
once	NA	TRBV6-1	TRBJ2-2	CASIFQGNTGELFF	TGTGCCAGCATTTTCCAGGGAAACACCGGGGAGCTGTTTTTT
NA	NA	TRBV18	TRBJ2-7	CASSPRECLYF	TGTGCCAGCTCACCACGGGAGTGCCTGTACTTC
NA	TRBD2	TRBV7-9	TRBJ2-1	CASQAPGLAGVNEQFF	TGTGCCAGCCAAGCGCCGGGACTAGCGGGAGTAAATGAGCAGTTCTTC
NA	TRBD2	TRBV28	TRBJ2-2	CASSFGPRLAGNTGELFF	TGTGCCAGCAGCTTCGGACCTCGACTAGCGGGGAACACCGGGGAGCTGTTTTTT
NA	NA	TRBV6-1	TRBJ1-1	CASSGGAAFF	TGTGCCAGCTCCGGGGGAGCCGCTTTCTTT
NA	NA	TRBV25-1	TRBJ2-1	CASSGLRYQFF	TGTGCCAGCAGTGGTCTTAGGTATCAGTTCTTC
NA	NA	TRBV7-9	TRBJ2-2	CASSAKNTGELFF	TGTGCCAGCAGCGCCAAGAACACCGGGGAGCTGTTTTTT
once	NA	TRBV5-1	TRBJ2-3	CASSLDLTDTQYF	TGCGCCAGCAGCTTGGATCTCACAGATACGCAGTATTTT
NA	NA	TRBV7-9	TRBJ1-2	CASSLPTLNYGYTF	TGTGCCAGCAGCTTACCTACACTTAACTATGGCTACACCTTC
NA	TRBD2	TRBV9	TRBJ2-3	CASSRRPSGSTDTQYF	TGTGCCAGCTCCCGACGACCTAGCGGGAGCACAGATACGCAGTATTTT
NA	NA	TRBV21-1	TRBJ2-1	CASIHDGATYNEQFF	TGTGCCAGCATCCACGATGGGGCCACATACAATGAGCAGTTCTTC
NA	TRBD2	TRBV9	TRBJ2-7	CASSVLGLAGSRSEQYF	TGTGCCAGCAGCGTACTGGGACTAGCGGGATCTCGGAGCGAGCAGTACTTC
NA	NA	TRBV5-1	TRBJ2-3	CASSLLHTDTQYF	TGCGCCAGCAGCTTGTTACACACAGATACGCAGTATTTT
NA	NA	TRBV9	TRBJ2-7	CASSPGNLVEQYF	TGTGCCAGCAGCCCAGGGAATTTGGTCGAGCAGTACTTC
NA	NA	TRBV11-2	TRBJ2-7	CASSLATGWRKNYEQYF	TGTGCCAGCAGCTTAGCTACCGGGTGGCGGAAGAACTACGAGCAGTACTTC
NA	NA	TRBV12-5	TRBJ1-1	CASGSTGNTEAFF	TGTGCTAGTGGTTCGACAGGAAACACTGAAGCTTTCTTT
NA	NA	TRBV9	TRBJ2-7	CASSLHGGEQYF	TGTGCCAGCAGCCTCCATGGGGGCGAGCAGTACTTC
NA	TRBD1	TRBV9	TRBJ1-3	CASSVGGTGPGNTIYF	TGTGCCAGCAGCGTAGGTGGGACAGGGCCTGGAAACACCATATATTTT
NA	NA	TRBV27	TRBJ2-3	CASSWLSSTDTQYF	TGTGCCAGCAGTTGGCTTTCTAGCACAGATACGCAGTATTTT
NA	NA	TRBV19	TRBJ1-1	CASSIDVGWRDEAFF	TGTGCCAGTAGTATAGATGTGGGGTGGAGGGATGAAGCTTTCTTT
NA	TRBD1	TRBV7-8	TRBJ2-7	CASGFRDSSYEQYF	TGTGCCAGCGGATTCCGGGACAGCAGCTACGAGCAGTACTTC
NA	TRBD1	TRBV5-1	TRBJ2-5	CASSSGTDQETQYF	TGCGCCAGCAGCTCCGGGACAGACCAAGAGACCCAGTACTTC
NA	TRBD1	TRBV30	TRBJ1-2	CARTKTGSDGYTF	TGTGCCCGGACCAAGACAGGGTCTGATGGCTACACCTTC
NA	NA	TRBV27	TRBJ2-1	CASSFNPPGGNEQFF	TGTGCCAGCAGTTTCAACCCTCCTGGAGGCAATGAGCAGTTCTTC
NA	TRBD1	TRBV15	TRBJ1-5	CATSRQTGGYQPQHF	TGTGCCACCAGCAGACAAACAGGGGGCTATCAGCCCCAGCATTTT
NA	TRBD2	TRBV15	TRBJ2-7	CATSRDPGGMVEYF	TGTGCCACCAGCAGAGATCCGGGGGGAATGGTGGAGTACTTC
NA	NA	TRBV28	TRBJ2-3	CASSLSGSRTDTQYF	TGTGCCAGCAGTTTATCGGGCTCTCGCACAGATACGCAGTATTTT
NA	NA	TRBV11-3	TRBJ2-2	CASSLGRAWTGELFF	TGTGCCAGCAGCTTAGGGAGGGCCTGGACCGGGGAGCTGTTTTTT
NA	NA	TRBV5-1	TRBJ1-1	CASSLTGKNTEAFF	TGCGCCAGCAGCTTGACAGGGAAGAACACTGAAGCTTTCTTT
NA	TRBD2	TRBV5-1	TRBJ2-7	CASSPGLAGGRYEQYF	TGCGCCAGCAGCCCCGGACTAGCGGGAGGCCGTTACGAGCAGTACTTC
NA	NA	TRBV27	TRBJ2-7	CASSSRPGPAQYF	TGTGCCAGCAGTTCGAGACCGGGACCAGCGCAGTACTTC
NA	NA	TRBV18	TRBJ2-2	CASSPSSRSGTGELFF	TGTGCCAGCTCACCCTCTAGCAGATCGGGGACCGGGGAGCTGTTTTTT
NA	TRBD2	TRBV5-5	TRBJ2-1	CASSFRTSGRVRNEQFF	TGTGCCAGCAGCTTCCGGACTAGCGGGAGGGTAAGGAATGAGCAGTTCTTC
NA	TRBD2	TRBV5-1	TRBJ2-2	CASSLVPLLAGYTGELFF	TGCGCCAGCAGCCTTGTACCCCTCCTAGCGGGATACACCGGGGAGCTGTTTTTT